In its sample, the clone carrying this T cell receptor (beta chain) was seen a few times. This specimen belongs to a study of blood T cell repertoires in COVID-19. TCRdb's table, derived via immunoSEQ multiplex PCR, lists solely in-frame clones and lacks some. Seen here are under 300,000 clones, around 91% observed once, and the top ten hold under 2.5%. Between the trimmed V and J ends, which lost 4 bases and 4 bases, there was a span of 11 bases. Germline V lookup: CDR1 SNHLY, CDR2 FYNNEI. CDR3 length equals 13 residues. The TCR originated in a woman aged 60-70 years with COVID-19, enrolled during active disease. The sequencing sample was made of peripheral blood. J is TRBJ2-7 and V is TRBV2; D is possibly TRBD1 (6 bases). The CDR3, as DNA: TGTGCCAGCAGTGCCGGGACATTTTACGAGCAGTACTTC. It translates to CASSAGTFYEQYF.